This entry lists 13 T cell receptor beta chains sequenced from one sample in a study of blood T cell repertoires in COVID-19. Generated by immunoSEQ multiplex PCR, the TCRdb table keeps only in-frame clones and is missing some. The sample yields 150,000 to 200,000 clones, 78% seen once. The material sequenced was PBMCs or T cells enriched from blood (not recorded which). Receptors originate from a woman aged 50 to 65 who had recovered from COVID-19.

J is TRBJ1-5 and V is TRBV6-1; 8 bases are shared with TRBD1. The CDR3 has 16 residues. Germline-derived CDR1 and CDR2 are MNHNS and SASEGT. V was clipped by 0 bases and J by 5 bases; unmatched bases: 6. Written as DNA, the CDR3 is TGTGCCAGCAGTGAAGCTGGCAGGGGGCTGGATCAGCCCCAGCATTTT. It encodes CASSEAGRGLDQPQHF.

CDR3 amino acids: CASSIPAGGTDTQYF. In DNA form, the CDR3 reads TGTGCCAGTAGTATACCGGCGGGAGGAACAGATACGCAGTATTTT. This chain connects TRBV19 to TRBJ2-3, with 8 bases aligning to TRBD2. The length of the CDR3 is 15 residues. From germline, CDR1 is LNHDA and CDR2 SQIVND (reference sequence). V lost 2 bases, J lost 3 bases, and 4 bases stayed unmatched.

This clone was seen once. The CDR3 protein is CASSEPGHPRYNEQFF. In DNA form, the CDR3 reads TGTGCCAGCAGTGAGCCGGGACATCCCCGCTACAATGAGCAGTTCTTC. V usage is TRBV25-1 and J usage is TRBJ2-1; D is perhaps TRBD1 (6 bases). Trimming pared 3 bases from V and 3 bases from J, leaving 15 bases between. This CDR3 region has 16 residues. In germline, CDR1 is MGHDK, CDR2 SYGVNS.

The rearrangement joins TRBV5-4 to TRBJ2-1, with D perhaps matching TRBD2 (6 bases). CDR1 and CDR2 from the germline V gene are SGHNT and YYREEE (reference sequence). The CDR3 is made up of 15 amino acids. Deletions cut 4 bases from V and 4 bases from J, with 15 bases between. DNA for the CDR3: TGTGCCAGCAGCGGGGACGCGGGAAGATACAATGAGCAGTTCTTC. As protein: CASSGDAGRYNEQFF.

This chain joins TRBV6-5 and TRBJ2-1; the D is unclear. Germline assignment: CDR1 MNHEY and CDR2 SVGAGI. V was trimmed by 0 bases and J by 5 bases, leaving 14 bases between them. This CDR3 has 16 residues. The chain's CDR3 is CASSYSSPRPDNEQFF. The CDR3 coding sequence is TGTGCCAGCAGTTACTCGAGCCCTAGGCCGGACAATGAGCAGTTCTTC.

This clone was detected once. The chain employs TRBV28 and TRBJ1-2; D ambiguous. The CDR3 loop spans 14 amino acids. From germline, CDR1 is MDHEN and CDR2 SYDVKM. V dropped 8 bases and J dropped 6 bases, with 19 bases sitting between them. In nucleotides, the CDR3 is TGTGCCAGCCTGAATTCCGGGAGCGAAAATGGCTACACCTTC. Its protein product is CASLNSGSENGYTF.

V gene TRBV2 combines with J gene TRBJ2-3; 8 bases map to TRBD2. The CDR3 is 15 residues long. The V gene end was trimmed by 4 bases and the J gene end by 0 bases; junction bases not matched to a gene: 3. Looked up from germline, CDR1 is SNHLY and CDR2 is FYNNEI. CDR3 DNA: TGTGCCAGCAGTGGGGCTAGCGGGAGCACAGATACGCAGTATTTT. It is translated as CASSGASGSTDTQYF.

The chain uses TRBV28 and TRBJ1-2, with D tentatively TRBD1 (5 bases). The germline V gene has CDR1 MDHEN and CDR2 SYDVKM. This CDR3 has 15 residues. V lost 6 bases and J lost 7, with 21 bases in between. The CDR3 loop is CASRYPGTVGGGYTF. The CDR3 nucleotides are TGTGCCAGCAGGTACCCTGGGACGGTCGGGGGTGGCTACACCTTC.

The genes are TRBV6-5 and TRBJ1-1, with D possibly being TRBD1 (5 bases). The germline CDR1 and CDR2 sequences are MNHEY and SVGAGI. V lost 5 bases and J lost 0, with 13 bases in between. The CDR3 length is 15 residues. CDR3 in DNA: TGTGCCAGCAGTACCCAACAGGTATTGAACACTGAAGCTTTCTTT. This encodes CASSTQQVLNTEAFF.

The rearrangement links TRBV27 to TRBJ2-7, with 11 bases that match TRBD1. The germline V gene encodes CDR1 MNHEY and CDR2 SMNVEV (reference sequence). CDR3 length: 15 amino acids. The V segment lost 4 bases and the J segment 3 bases; nucleotides outside the gene matches: 5. The CDR3 here is CASSWTGGFNYEQYF. CDR3 DNA sequence: TGTGCCAGCAGTTGGACAGGGGGCTTTAACTACGAGCAGTACTTC.

V usage is TRBV6-5 and J usage is TRBJ2-7; 9 nucleotides line up with TRBD2. The V segment lost 0 bases and the J segment 9 bases; nucleotides outside the gene matches: 6. Germline V gives CDR1 MNHEY, CDR2 SVGAGI. The CDR3 sequence is 14 residues long. The CDR3 nucleotides are TGTGCCAGCAGTTACTCGCGGGAGGGCCGACTGCAGTACTTC. This gives the protein CASSYSREGRLQYF.

The J gene is TRBJ1-1, the V gene TRBV2, with D unclear. This CDR3 comprises 14 residues. The germline V and J ends were trimmed by 4 bases and 3 bases, with 12 bases remaining between them. Germline V gene sequence: CDR1 SNHLY, CDR2 FYNNEI. CDR3 bases: TGTGCCAGCAGTGCTAACCGGGGATACACTGAAGCTTTCTTT. Its translation is CASSANRGYTEAFF. Full variable domain (remainder filled in from reference TRBV2 and TRBJ1-1): EPEVTQTPSHQVTQMGQEVILRCVPISNHLYFYWYRQILGQKVEFLVSFYNNEISEKSEIFDDQFSVERPDGSNFTLKIRSTKLEDSAMYFCASSANRGYTEAFFGQGTRLTVV.

J is TRBJ2-7 and V is TRBV28; TRBD2 agrees at 11 bases. The CDR3 runs 14 residues. Germline V gene data show CDR1 as MDHEN and CDR2 as SYDVKM. The ends lost 2 bases at V and 6 bases at J; junction bases unmatched: 3. CDR3 in DNA: TGTGCCAGCAGTTTAGTAGCGGGAGGGCTCGAGCAGTACTTC. It is translated as CASSLVAGGLEQYF.